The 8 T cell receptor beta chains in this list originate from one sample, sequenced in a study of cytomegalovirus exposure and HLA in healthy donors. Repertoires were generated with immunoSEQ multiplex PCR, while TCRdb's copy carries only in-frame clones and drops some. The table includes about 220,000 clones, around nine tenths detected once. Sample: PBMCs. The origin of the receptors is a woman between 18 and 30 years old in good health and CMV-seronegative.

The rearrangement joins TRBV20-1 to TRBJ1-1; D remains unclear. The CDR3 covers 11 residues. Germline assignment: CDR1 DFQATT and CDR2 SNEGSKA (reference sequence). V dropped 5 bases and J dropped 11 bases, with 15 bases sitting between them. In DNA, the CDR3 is TGCAGTGCTCCGCGGTCCGCAAAGGCTTTCTTT. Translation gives CSAPRSAKAFF.

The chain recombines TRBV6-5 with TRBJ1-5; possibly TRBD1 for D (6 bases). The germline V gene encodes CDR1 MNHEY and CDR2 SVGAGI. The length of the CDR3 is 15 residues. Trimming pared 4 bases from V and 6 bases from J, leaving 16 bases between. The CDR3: CASSSSPGDSQPQHF. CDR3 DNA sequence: TGTGCCAGCAGTTCCTCTCCAGGGGATAGTCAGCCCCAGCATTTT.

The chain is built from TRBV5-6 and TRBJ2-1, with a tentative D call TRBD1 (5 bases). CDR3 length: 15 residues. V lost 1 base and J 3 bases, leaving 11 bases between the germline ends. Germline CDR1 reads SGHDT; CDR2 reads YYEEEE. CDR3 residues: CASSLLTVYYNEQFF. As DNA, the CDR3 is TGTGCCAGCAGCTTGTTGACAGTTTACTACAATGAGCAGTTCTTC. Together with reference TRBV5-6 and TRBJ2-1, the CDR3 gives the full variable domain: DAGVTQSPTHLIKTRGQQVTLRCSPKSGHDTVSWYQQALGQGPQFIFQYYEEEERQRGNFPDRFSGHQFPNYSSELNVNALLLGDSALYLCASSLLTVYYNEQFFGPGTRLTVL.

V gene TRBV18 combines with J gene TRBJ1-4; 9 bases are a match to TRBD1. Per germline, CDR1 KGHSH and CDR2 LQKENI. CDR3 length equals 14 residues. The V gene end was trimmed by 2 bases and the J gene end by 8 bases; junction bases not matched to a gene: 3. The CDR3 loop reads CASSPNRGREKLFF. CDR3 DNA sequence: TGTGCCAGCTCACCAAACAGGGGGCGCGAAAAACTGTTTTTT.

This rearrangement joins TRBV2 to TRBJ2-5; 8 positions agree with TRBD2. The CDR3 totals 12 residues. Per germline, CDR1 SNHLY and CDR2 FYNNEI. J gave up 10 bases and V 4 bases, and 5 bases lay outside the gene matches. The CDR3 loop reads CASSGGREGQYF. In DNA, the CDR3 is TGTGCCAGCAGTGGGGGACGGGAGGGCCAGTACTTC.

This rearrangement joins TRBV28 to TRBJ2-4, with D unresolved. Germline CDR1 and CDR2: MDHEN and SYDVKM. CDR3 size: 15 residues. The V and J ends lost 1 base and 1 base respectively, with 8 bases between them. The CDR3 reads CASSLSIRAKNIQYF. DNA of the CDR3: TGTGCCAGCAGTTTATCTATACGTGCCAAAAACATTCAGTACTTC.

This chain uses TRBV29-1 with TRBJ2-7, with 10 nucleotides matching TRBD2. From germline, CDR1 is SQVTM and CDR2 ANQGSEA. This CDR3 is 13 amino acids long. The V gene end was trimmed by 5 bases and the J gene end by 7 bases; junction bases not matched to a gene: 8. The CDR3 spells CSVPSGSAREQYF. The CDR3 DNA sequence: TGCAGCGTTCCTAGCGGGAGTGCGAGGGAGCAGTACTTC.

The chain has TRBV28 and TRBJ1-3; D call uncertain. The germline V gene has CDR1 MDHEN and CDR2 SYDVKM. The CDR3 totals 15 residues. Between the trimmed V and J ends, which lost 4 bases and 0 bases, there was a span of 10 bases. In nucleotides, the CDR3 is TGTGCCAGCAGTTCCCACATAAACTCTGGAAACACCATATATTTT. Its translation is CASSSHINSGNTIYF.